This T cell receptor beta chain was found in a study of beta chain features in type 1 diabetes. Study details: Regarding age, gender and cell yields, patients proved similar to healthy donors.

This clone was counted between two and nine times. The study reverse transcribed the entire isolated RNA, so it sequenced expressed TCRB transcripts. Roughly 3.4 million reads per sample on average were obtained from naive, central memory and regulatory T cell samples. Some clones are missing from TCRdb's copy, which holds only in-frame ones; the method was immunoSEQ multiplex PCR. The sample includes under 350,000 clones, roughly 8% seen only once; the top ten take 1%. Cells sorted by CD45RO/CCR7/CD25/CD127/CD95/CD27 comprised CD4+ naive, central memory, regulatory and stem cell-like memory cells. The V gene's germline CDR1 is GTSNPN and CDR2 SVGIG (reference sequence). The ends were cut back, 1 base at V and 1 base at J, with 10 bases in the middle. The CDR3 has 15 amino acids.

The chain has TRBV30 and TRBJ1-4; D remains unclear. The receptor was derived from a woman in her late teens or twenties in good health. The source material was central memory CD4+ T cells from blood. The CDR3 nucleotides read TGTGCCTGGAGTGGAGGGCTTGGAACTAATGAAAAACTGTTTTTT. Amino acid sequence: CAWSGGLGTNEKLFF. The entire variable domain, with the rest obtained from reference TRBV30 and TRBJ1-4, is as follows: SQTIHQWPATLVQPVGSPLSLECTVEGTSNPNLYWYRQAAGRGLQLLFYSVGIGQISSEVPQNLSASRPQDRQFILSSKKLLLSDSGFYLCAWSGGLGTNEKLFFGSGTQLSVL.